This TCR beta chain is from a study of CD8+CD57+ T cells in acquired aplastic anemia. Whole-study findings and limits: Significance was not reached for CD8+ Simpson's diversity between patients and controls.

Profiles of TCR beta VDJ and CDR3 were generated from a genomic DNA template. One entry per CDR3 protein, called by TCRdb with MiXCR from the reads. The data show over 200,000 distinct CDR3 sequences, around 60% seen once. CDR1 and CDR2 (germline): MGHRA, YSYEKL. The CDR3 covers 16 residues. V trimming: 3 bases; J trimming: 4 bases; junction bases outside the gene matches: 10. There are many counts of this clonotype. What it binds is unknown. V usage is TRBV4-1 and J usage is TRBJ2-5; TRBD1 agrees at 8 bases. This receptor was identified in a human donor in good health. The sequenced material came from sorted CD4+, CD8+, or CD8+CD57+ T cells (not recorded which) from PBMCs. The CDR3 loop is CASSHPGQGARETQYF. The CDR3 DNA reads TGCGCCAGCAGCCACCCCGGGCAGGGGGCGAGAGAGACCCAGTACTTC.